Presented here are 10 T cell receptor beta chains from one specimen sequenced in a study of T cells in Graves' hyperthyroidism and ophthalmopathy. TCR beta CDR3 regions were amplified from RNA transcripts. Researchers ran a first-round RT-PCR on the TCR CDR3 using the HTBI primer set. TCRdb ran MiXCR on the multiplex PCR reads and lists one entry per CDR3 protein. The sample holds just over 550,000 distinct CDR3 sequences, about 43% seen once. Sequencing was done on a sample of peripheral blood or thyroid tissue (not recorded which). The receptors shown here come from a woman younger than 30 with Graves' hyperthyroidism.

There are a few counts of this clonotype. The rearrangement links TRBV4-1 to TRBJ2-7; TRBD2 agrees at 7 bases. CDR3 length equals 15 residues. Trimming took 2 bases from V and 2 from J; bases not matched to a gene: 6. Germline V lookup: CDR1 MGHRA, CDR2 YSYEKL. The CDR3 DNA reads TGCGCCAGCAGCCAATCGCCTAGCGGAGCCTACGAGCAGTACTTC. The encoded protein is CASSQSPSGAYEQYF.

The chain carries TRBV19 and TRBJ1-4; D not certain. The V gene's germline CDR1 is LNHDA and CDR2 SQIVND (reference sequence). The CDR3 runs 14 residues. V was trimmed by 6 bases and J by 14 bases, leaving 22 bases between them. CDR3 bases: TGTGCCAGTAGACTAGCGGGAGGACCCGAAGGTCTGTTTTTT. Amino acids: CASRLAGGPEGLFF.

CDR3 in DNA: TGTGCCAGCAGCCATTACAGCGGGAGAGGCACCGGGGAGCTGTTTTTT. Amino acid sequence: CASSHYSGRGTGELFF. The rearrangement joins TRBV7-2 to TRBJ2-2, with TRBD2 matching over 8 bases. Germline loops: CDR1 SGHTA, CDR2 FQGNSA. J gave up 4 bases and V 5 bases, and 9 bases lay outside the gene matches. The CDR3 contains 16 residues.

CDR3 loop: CATSDVGGQETQYF. The DNA of the CDR3 is TGTGCCACCAGTGATGTCGGGGGGCAAGAGACCCAGTACTTC. This rearrangement joins TRBV24-1 to TRBJ2-5; 7 nucleotides agree with TRBD2. Germline values: CDR1 KGHDR, CDR2 SFDVKD. With V trimmed by 3 bases and J by 2 bases, 2 bases remained unmatched. The CDR3 is 14 residues long.

Remarks on this clonotype: This CDR3 fails to terminate in the conserved phenylalanine or tryptophan, so it likely reflects a read error. Because the CDR3's place on the DNA is in doubt, the DNA is left out and the CDR3 is given as listed by TCRdb. The J gene is TRBJ2-6, the V gene TRBV6-1. Germline lookup yields CDR1 MNHNS and CDR2 SASEGT. With termini counted, the CDR3 has 9 amino acids. The chain's CDR3 is CASSSQATS.

J is TRBJ2-5 and V is TRBV25-1; 8 nucleotides align to TRBD1. V was pared by 4 bases and J by 5 bases, with 12 bases of the junction left unmatched. The CDR3 spans 16 residues. CDR1 is MGHDK and CDR2 is SYGVNS in the germline V gene. The CDR3 loop reads CASSAYRTGTAETQYF. CDR3 in DNA: TGTGCCAGCAGTGCTTACCGGACAGGGACGGCTGAGACCCAGTACTTC.

Note on this clonotype: A much larger clone lies one base from this, so it may be a read error. The rearrangement joins TRBV25-1 to TRBJ2-2, with D tentatively TRBD2 (5 bases). There are 12 residues in the CDR3. Germline CDR1 and CDR2: MGHDK and SYGVNS. The CDR3 loop reads CASSYSTGELLF. For the CDR3, the DNA is TGTGCCAGCAGTTACTCGACCGGGGAGCTGCTTTTT.

The J gene is TRBJ1-2, the V gene TRBV29-1; 10 positions match TRBD1. Germline V gene sequence: CDR1 SQVTM, CDR2 ANQGSEA. The CDR3 is 12 amino acids. The junction had 7 bases not matched to a gene; V was cut back by 5 bases and J by 10 bases. CDR3 residues: CSVHRDRGYYTF. The CDR3 DNA follows: TGCAGCGTTCACCGGGACAGGGGATACTACACCTTC.

About this clonotype itself: This sequence may be a read error, since a much larger clone differs from it by one base. This rearrangement joins TRBV10-3 to TRBJ1-1, with 8 bases that match TRBD1. J lost 3 bases, V lost 6 bases, and 9 bases had no gene match. The CDR3 covers 15 residues. Germline loops: CDR1 ENHRY, CDR2 SYGVKD. The CDR3 coding sequence is TGTGCCATCAGAGCCAGGACAGGGTTCGACACTGAAGCTTTCTTT. It encodes CAIRARTGFDTEAFF.

The gene calls are TRBV7-8 and TRBJ1-6; D gene unclear. Trimming shortened V by 2 bases and J by 5 bases, and 4 bases separated the two germline ends. Germline V gene lookup returns CDR1 SGHVS and CDR2 FQNEAQ. This CDR3 is 13 amino acids long. The CDR3 spells CASSLQDNSPLHF. CDR3 coding DNA: TGTGCCAGCAGCTTACAGGATAATTCACCCCTCCACTTT.